This is a list of T cell receptor beta chains from one sample in a study of blood T cell repertoires in COVID-19. TCRdb's table, derived via immunoSEQ multiplex PCR, lists solely in-frame clones and lacks some. This table holds some 52,000 clones, over 75% found once. The specimen was peripheral blood. The receptor set was obtained from a human donor with active COVID-19. The donor label of this sample is uncertain. CDR3s include the opening cysteine and the closing phenylalanine or tryptophan. Fields, in order: V gene, clone size, D gene, J gene, CDR3 protein, CDR3 DNA. D genes are given only for firm matches. Size is omitted from some rows. Given values are once, few, many or a class for expanded clones.

>TRBV3-1/TRBV3-2|.|TRBD1|TRBJ1-2
CASSQEGGTGGNYGYTF
TGTGCCAGCAGCCAAGAAGGGGGGACAGGGGGCAACTATGGCTACACCTTC
>TRBV6-2/TRBV6-3|.|.|TRBJ2-7
CASSLDLPYEQYF
TGTGCCAGCAGCCTCGACTTGCCCTACGAGCAGTACTTC
>TRBV19|.|.|TRBJ2-3
CASSLPRRGDTQYF
TGTGCCAGTAGTCTTCCCCGTAGGGGAGATACGCAGTATTTT
>TRBV12-5|.|TRBD2|TRBJ2-3
CASGLASGGDTDTQYF
TGTGCTAGTGGTTTGGCTAGCGGGGGGGACACAGATACGCAGTATTTT
>TRBV2|.|.|TRBJ1-4
CASSRLATNEKLFF
TGTGCCAGCAGCCGGTTAGCGACTAATGAAAAACTGTTTTTT
>TRBV6-5|.|.|TRBJ2-6
CASIFSGANVLTF
TGTGCCAGCATCTTCTCTGGGGCCAACGTCCTGACTTTC
>TRBV7-9|.|.|TRBJ2-1
CASSLESGNYNEQFF
TGTGCCAGCAGCTTAGAATCAGGGAATTACAATGAGCAGTTCTTC
>TRBV7-2|.|.|TRBJ1-2
CASSVQGNYGYTF
TGTGCCAGCAGCGTACAGGGTAACTATGGCTACACCTTC
>TRBV5-5|once|TRBD1|TRBJ1-2
CASSQDRAGYGYTF
TGTGCCAGCAGCCAGGACAGGGCTGGATATGGCTACACCTTC
>TRBV6-2/TRBV6-3|once|.|TRBJ2-5
CASSYFGWETQYF
TGTGCCAGCAGTTACTTTGGCTGGGAGACCCAGTACTTC
>TRBV9|.|TRBD1|TRBJ1-3
CASTGTVSGNTIYF
TGTGCCAGCACCGGGACAGTCTCTGGAAACACCATATATTTT
>TRBV27|.|TRBD1|TRBJ2-7
CASSTTPGGSEQYF
TGTGCCAGCAGTACGACCCCAGGGGGAAGCGAGCAGTACTTC
>TRBV7-8|.|.|TRBJ2-7
CASSLRPLRGEQYF
TGTGCCAGCAGCTTACGGCCCTTAAGGGGCGAGCAGTACTTC
>TRBV4-3|.|TRBD1|TRBJ1-4
CASSPSQGNEKLFF
TGCGCCAGCAGCCCATCACAGGGGAATGAAAAACTGTTTTTT
>TRBV7-3|.|.|TRBJ2-6
CASSLSSGTGANVLTF
TGTGCCAGCAGCTTATCATCAGGGACTGGGGCCAACGTCCTGACTTTC
>TRBV5-4|.|TRBD1|TRBJ1-2
CASSARQGSYTF
TGTGCCAGCAGCGCCCGACAGGGGAGCTACACCTTC
>TRBV3-1/TRBV3-2|.|TRBD1|TRBJ1-5
CASSQSGGVNQPQHF
TGTGCCAGCAGCCAATCAGGGGGCGTCAATCAGCCCCAGCATTTT
>TRBV7-3|.|.|TRBJ2-3
CASSLTGGLTDTQYF
TGTGCCAGCAGCTTAACGGGCGGGCTCACAGATACGCAGTATTTT
>TRBV6-6|.|.|TRBJ1-2
CASSDRDINGYTF
TGTGCCAGCAGCGATCGGGACATAAACGGCTACACCTTC
>TRBV2|.|TRBD1|TRBJ1-2
CASSETGQGYGYTF
TGTGCCAGCAGTGAGACAGGGCAGGGCTATGGCTACACCTTC
>TRBV6-6|.|TRBD2|TRBJ2-6
CASSPTSGGNSGANVLTF
TGTGCCAGCAGTCCTACTAGCGGGGGGAACTCTGGGGCCAACGTCCTGACTTTC
>TRBV7-2|.|TRBD2|TRBJ2-5
CASSFTRTSLSSQYF
TGTGCCAGCAGCTTCACACGGACTAGTCTTAGTTCCCAGTACTTC
>TRBV10-3|.|TRBD1|TRBJ1-1
CAIRDRDNTEAFF
TGTGCCATCAGGGACAGGGATAACACTGAAGCTTTCTTT
>TRBV29-1|.|TRBD1|TRBJ2-7
CSVEDDRETPEQYF
TGCAGCGTTGAAGATGACAGGGAGACCCCCGAGCAGTACTTC
>TRBV7-8|.|.|TRBJ2-2
CASSQLLGLNTGELFF
TGTGCCAGCAGCCAACTGTTGGGACTGAACACCGGGGAGCTGTTTTTT
>TRBV19|.|TRBD1|TRBJ2-2
CASRTGTANTGELFF
TGTGCCAGTAGAACCGGGACAGCGAACACCGGGGAGCTGTTTTTT
>TRBV7-9|.|TRBD2|TRBJ2-7
CASSLLSSGALEQYF
TGTGCCAGCAGCTTATTAAGTAGCGGGGCCCTCGAGCAGTACTTC
>TRBV19|few|.|TRBJ1-1
CATLSTEMNTEAFF
TGTGCCACCCTAAGCACAGAGATGAACACTGAAGCTTTCTTT
>TRBV3-1/TRBV3-2|.|.|TRBJ2-3
CASSPRGQTDTQYF
TGTGCCAGCAGCCCAAGAGGACAGACAGATACGCAGTATTTT
>TRBV9|.|TRBD1|TRBJ2-7
CASSPRQGNNYEQYF
TGTGCCAGCAGCCCCAGACAGGGGAATAACTACGAGCAGTACTTC
>TRBV5-1|.|.|TRBJ1-1
CASSPLRNTEGGTEAFF
TGCGCCAGCAGCCCCCTGAGAAATACTGAGGGGGGGACTGAAGCTTTCTTT
>TRBV4-1|.|TRBD1|TRBJ2-6
CASSQVTGASGANVLTF
TGCGCCAGCAGCCAGGTTACAGGGGCCTCTGGGGCCAACGTCCTGACTTTC
>TRBV10-1|.|TRBD1|TRBJ2-6
CASSATGGGMSGANVLTF
TGCGCCAGCAGTGCAACAGGGGGCGGGATGTCTGGGGCCAACGTCCTGACTTTC
>TRBV7-2|.|TRBD1|TRBJ1-1
CASSRRGQGTEAFF
TGTGCCAGCTCACGGAGAGGACAGGGGACCGAAGCTTTCTTT
>TRBV19|.|TRBD1|TRBJ2-1
CASSIRTGGFYHNEQFF
TGTGCCAGTAGTATTCGGACAGGGGGCTTTTATCACAATGAGCAGTTCTTC
>TRBV12-3/TRBV12-4|.|.|TRBJ1-2
CASSLASAYGYTF
TGTGCCAGCAGTTTAGCTAGTGCCTATGGCTACACCTTC
>TRBV7-2|.|.|TRBJ2-7
CASSLSGSYEQYF
TGTGCCAGCAGCTTATCCGGGTCCTACGAGCAGTACTTC
>TRBV7-2|.|.|TRBJ1-1
CASSLAVGNTEAFF
TGTGCCAGCAGCTTAGCTGTCGGGAACACTGAAGCTTTCTTT
>TRBV6-6|.|TRBD1|TRBJ1-2
CASSQAQGAGGYTF
TGTGCCAGCAGTCAAGCACAGGGGGCGGGTGGCTACACCTTC
>TRBV7-9|.|.|TRBJ1-4
CASSEQGLSNEKLFF
TGTGCCAGCAGTGAACAGGGCCTAAGTAATGAAAAACTGTTTTTT
>TRBV20-1|.|TRBD1|TRBJ1-5
CSASGTGGYQPQHF
TGCAGTGCTAGTGGTACAGGGGGCTACCAGCCCCAGCATTTT
>TRBV6-4|.|.|TRBJ1-6
CASSVEQGFLSPLHF
TGTGCCAGCAGTGTTGAACAGGGTTTTCTTTCACCCCTCCACTTT
>TRBV6-5|.|TRBD1|TRBJ2-1
CASRADRAKYNEQFF
TGTGCCAGCAGAGCGGACAGGGCTAAATACAATGAGCAGTTCTTC
>TRBV11-2|.|TRBD2|TRBJ2-7
CASSLGLAGEQYF
TGTGCCAGCAGCTTGGGACTAGCAGGCGAGCAGTACTTC
>TRBV4-1|.|TRBD2|TRBJ2-7
CASSQVLAGIYEQYF
TGCGCCAGCAGCCAAGTGTTAGCGGGGATCTACGAGCAGTACTTC
>TRBV4-2|.|TRBD1|TRBJ1-1
CASSQETGGDTEAFF
TGTGCCAGCAGCCAAGAAACAGGGGGGGACACTGAAGCTTTCTTT
>TRBV2|.|.|TRBJ1-2
CASTGGTRGYGYTF
TGTGCCAGCACGGGCGGGACCCGAGGCTATGGCTACACCTTC
>TRBV12-3/TRBV12-4|.|.|TRBJ1-6
CASGSGYNSPLHF
TGTGCCAGCGGGTCCGGGTATAATTCACCCCTCCACTTT
>TRBV9|.|.|TRBJ1-4
CASSARAGREKLFF
TGTGCCAGCAGCGCCAGGGCCGGGCGAGAAAAACTGTTTTTT
>TRBV4-1|.|TRBD1|TRBJ1-5
CASSLDRAGNQPQHF
TGCGCCAGCAGCCTCGACAGGGCCGGCAATCAGCCCCAGCATTTT
>TRBV7-2|.|.|TRBJ2-2
CASTRERTANTGELFF
TGTGCCAGCACTAGGGAGCGGACGGCGAACACCGGGGAGCTGTTTTTT
>TRBV10-3|.|TRBD1|TRBJ1-2
CAIKGQGPLRGFGYTF
TGTGCCATCAAGGGACAGGGGCCCTTGAGGGGTTTTGGCTACACCTTC
>TRBV6-2/TRBV6-3|few|TRBD2|TRBJ2-7
CASSSQRGASYEQYF
TGTGCCAGCAGTTCCCAGCGGGGGGCCTCCTACGAGCAGTACTTC
>TRBV5-6|.|TRBD1|TRBJ2-7
CASSSRDRGYEQYF
TGTGCCAGCAGCTCCCGGGACAGAGGATACGAGCAGTACTTC
>TRBV4-3|.|.|TRBJ1-2
CASSQDRWSATYYGYTF
TGCGCCAGCAGCCAAGATAGGTGGTCTGCGACATACTATGGCTACACCTTC
>TRBV9|.|TRBD1|TRBJ2-2
CASSVTPDRRFGTGELFF
TGTGCCAGCAGCGTGACCCCGGACAGGCGCTTTGGAACCGGGGAGCTGTTTTTT